Listed here is a single TCR beta chain. What it recognizes is unknown. CDR1 is MNHEY, CDR2 SVGAGI, per germline. The CDR3 consists of 18 residues. V lost 1 base to trimming and J lost 0 bases, with 18 bases between them. Each CDR3 protein gets one entry after TCRdb re-called the RACE reads with MiXCR. The profile shows 95,000 to 100,000 distinct CDR3 sequences, about 10% of them singletons. The sample is drawn from a study of human T cells and chemical hapten exposure. Study as a whole: Patients, mostly women, had alopecia areata, alopecia totalis or alopecia universalis.

Indicated time point: pre-sensitization, week 0. The treatment denotes: therapeutic diphenylcyclopropenone sensitization with weekly scalp DPC. Study results and caveats: Having alopecia, donors may respond immunologically unlike healthy people.

This material consisted of whole blood, taken in connection with sensitization to the hapten diphenylcyclopropenone (DPC). The receptor was derived from a woman aged 55-70 years with alopecia areata. Some clones in this sample may be carry-over from other donors' samples. J is TRBJ1-2 and V is TRBV6-5; D possibly corresponds to TRBD1 (5 bases). CDR3 residues: CASSYLFRRGQANYGYTF. The CDR3 DNA follows: TGTGCCAGCAGTTACTTGTTTAGAAGGGGCCAAGCTAACTATGGCTACACCTTC.